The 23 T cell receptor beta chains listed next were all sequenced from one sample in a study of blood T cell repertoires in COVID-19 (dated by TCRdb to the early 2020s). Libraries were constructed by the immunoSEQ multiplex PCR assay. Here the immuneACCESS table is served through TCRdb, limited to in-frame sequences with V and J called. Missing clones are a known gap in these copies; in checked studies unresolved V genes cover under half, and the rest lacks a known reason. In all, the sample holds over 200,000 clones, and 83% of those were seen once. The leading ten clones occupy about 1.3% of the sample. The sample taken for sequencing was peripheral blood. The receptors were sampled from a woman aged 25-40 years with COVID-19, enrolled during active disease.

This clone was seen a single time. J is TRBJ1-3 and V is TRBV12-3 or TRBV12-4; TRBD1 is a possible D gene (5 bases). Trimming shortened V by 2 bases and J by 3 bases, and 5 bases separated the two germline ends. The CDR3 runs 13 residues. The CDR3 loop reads CASSLRGGNTIYF. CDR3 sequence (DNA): TGTGCCAGCAGTTTAAGGGGTGGAAACACCATATATTTT.

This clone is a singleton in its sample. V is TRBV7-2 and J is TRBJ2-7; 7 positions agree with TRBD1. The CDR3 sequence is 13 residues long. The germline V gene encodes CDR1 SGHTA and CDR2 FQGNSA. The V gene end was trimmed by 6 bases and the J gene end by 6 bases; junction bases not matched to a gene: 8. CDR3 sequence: CASRPDRFAEQYF. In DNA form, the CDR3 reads TGTGCCAGCAGACCGGACAGGTTTGCCGAGCAGTACTTC.

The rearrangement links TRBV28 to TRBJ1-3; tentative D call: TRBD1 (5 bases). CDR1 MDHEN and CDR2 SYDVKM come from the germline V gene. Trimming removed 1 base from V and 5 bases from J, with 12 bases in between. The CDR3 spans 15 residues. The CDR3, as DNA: TGTGCCAGCAGTTTATCAGGGTCATCGCGAAACACCATATATTTT. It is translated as CASSLSGSSRNTIYF.

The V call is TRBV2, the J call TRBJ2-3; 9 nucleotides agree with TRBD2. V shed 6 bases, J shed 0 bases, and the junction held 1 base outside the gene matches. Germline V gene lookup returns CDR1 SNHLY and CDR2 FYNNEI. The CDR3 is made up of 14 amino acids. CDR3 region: CASRREGSTDTQYF. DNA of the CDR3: TGTGCCAGCAGGCGGGAGGGAAGCACAGATACGCAGTATTTT. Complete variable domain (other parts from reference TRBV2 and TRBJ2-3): EPEVTQTPSHQVTQMGQEVILRCVPISNHLYFYWYRQILGQKVEFLVSFYNNEISEKSEIFDDQFSVERPDGSNFTLKIRSTKLEDSAMYFCASRREGSTDTQYFGPGTRLTVL.

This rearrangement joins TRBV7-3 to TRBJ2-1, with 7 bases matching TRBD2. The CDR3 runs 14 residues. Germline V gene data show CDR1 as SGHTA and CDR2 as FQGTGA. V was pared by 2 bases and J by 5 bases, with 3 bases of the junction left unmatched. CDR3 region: CASSLSGGNNEQFF. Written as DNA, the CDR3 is TGTGCCAGCAGCTTATCCGGGGGGAACAATGAGCAGTTCTTC.

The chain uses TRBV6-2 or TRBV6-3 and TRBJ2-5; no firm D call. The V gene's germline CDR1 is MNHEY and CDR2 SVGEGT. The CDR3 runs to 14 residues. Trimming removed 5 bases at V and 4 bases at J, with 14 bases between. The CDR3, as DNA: TGTGCCAGCAGTACGCGAGATGTAAGAGAGACCCAGTACTTC. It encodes CASSTRDVRETQYF.

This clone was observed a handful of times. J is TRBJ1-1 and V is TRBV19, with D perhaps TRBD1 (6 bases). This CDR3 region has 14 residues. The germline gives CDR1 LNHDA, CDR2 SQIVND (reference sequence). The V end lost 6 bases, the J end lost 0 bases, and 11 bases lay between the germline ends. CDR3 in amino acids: CASSEDSLNTEAFF. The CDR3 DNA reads TGTGCCAGTAGCGAGGACAGTTTGAACACTGAAGCTTTCTTT.

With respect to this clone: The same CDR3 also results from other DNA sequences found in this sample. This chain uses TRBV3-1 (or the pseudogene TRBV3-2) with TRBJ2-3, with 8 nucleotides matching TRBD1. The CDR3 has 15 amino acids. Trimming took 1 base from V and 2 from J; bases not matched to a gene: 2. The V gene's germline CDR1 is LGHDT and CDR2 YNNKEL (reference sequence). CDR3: CASSQGTGNTDTQYF. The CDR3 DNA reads TGTGCCAGCAGCCAAGGGACAGGGAACACAGATACGCAGTATTTT.

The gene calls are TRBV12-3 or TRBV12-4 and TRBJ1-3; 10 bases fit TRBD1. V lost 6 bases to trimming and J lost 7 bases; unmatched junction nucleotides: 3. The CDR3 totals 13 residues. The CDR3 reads CASRTGGENTIYF. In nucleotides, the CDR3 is TGTGCCAGCAGGACAGGGGGCGAGAACACCATATATTTT.

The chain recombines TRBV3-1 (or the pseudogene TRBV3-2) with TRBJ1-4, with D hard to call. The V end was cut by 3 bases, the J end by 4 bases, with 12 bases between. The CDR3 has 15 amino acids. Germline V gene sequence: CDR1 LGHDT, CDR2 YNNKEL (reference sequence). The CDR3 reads CASSQMLQINEKLFF. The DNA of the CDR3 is TGTGCCAGCAGCCAGATGCTTCAGATTAATGAAAAACTGTTTTTT.

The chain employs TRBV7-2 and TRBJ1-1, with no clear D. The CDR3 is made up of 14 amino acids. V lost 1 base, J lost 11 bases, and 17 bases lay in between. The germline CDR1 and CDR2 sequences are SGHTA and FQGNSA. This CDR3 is CASSLEFAEGRAFF. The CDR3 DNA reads TGTGCCAGCAGCTTAGAATTCGCAGAGGGTCGGGCTTTCTTT.

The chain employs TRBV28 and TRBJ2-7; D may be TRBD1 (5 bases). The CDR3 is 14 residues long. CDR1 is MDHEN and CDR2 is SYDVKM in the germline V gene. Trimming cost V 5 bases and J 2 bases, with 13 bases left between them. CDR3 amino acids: CASSNRLQAYEQYF. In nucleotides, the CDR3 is TGTGCCAGCAGTAACAGGCTCCAAGCCTACGAGCAGTACTTC.

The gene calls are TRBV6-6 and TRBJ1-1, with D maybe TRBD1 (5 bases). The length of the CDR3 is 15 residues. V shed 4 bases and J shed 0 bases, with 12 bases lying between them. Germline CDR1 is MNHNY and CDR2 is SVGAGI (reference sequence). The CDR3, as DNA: TGTGCCAGCAGTTCCATCGGACACATGAACACTGAAGCTTTCTTT. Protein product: CASSSIGHMNTEAFF.

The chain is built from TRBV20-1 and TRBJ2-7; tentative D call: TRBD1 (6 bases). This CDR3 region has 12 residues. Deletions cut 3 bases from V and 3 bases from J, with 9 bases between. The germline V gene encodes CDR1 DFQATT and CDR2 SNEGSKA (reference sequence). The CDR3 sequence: CSASQGIYEQYF. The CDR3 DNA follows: TGCAGTGCTAGTCAGGGGATCTACGAGCAGTACTTC.

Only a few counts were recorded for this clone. Here the CDR3 reads CASSSGTSGASNTGELFF. The CDR3 nucleotides read TGTGCCAGCAGCTCCGGGACTAGCGGGGCCTCGAACACCGGGGAGCTGTTTTTT. The V gene is TRBV5-4, the J gene TRBJ2-2; the match to TRBD2 covers 13 bases. The CDR3 length is 18 residues. The V gene end was trimmed by 3 bases and the J gene end by 0 bases; junction bases not matched to a gene: 5. The V gene's germline CDR1 is SGHNT and CDR2 YYREEE (reference sequence).

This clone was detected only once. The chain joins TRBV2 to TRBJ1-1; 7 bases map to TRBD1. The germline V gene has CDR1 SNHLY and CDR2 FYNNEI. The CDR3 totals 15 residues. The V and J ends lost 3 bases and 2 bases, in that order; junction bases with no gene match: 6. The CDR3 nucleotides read TGTGCCAGCAGTGACCCACAGGGGATAAACACTGAAGCTTTCTTT. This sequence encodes CASSDPQGINTEAFF.

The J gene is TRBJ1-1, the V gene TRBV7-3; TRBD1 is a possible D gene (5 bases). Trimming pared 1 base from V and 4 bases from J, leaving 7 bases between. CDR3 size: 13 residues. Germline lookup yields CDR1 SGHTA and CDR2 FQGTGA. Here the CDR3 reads CASSLNQGTEAFF. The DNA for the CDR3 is TGTGCCAGCAGCTTAAACCAGGGCACTGAAGCTTTCTTT.

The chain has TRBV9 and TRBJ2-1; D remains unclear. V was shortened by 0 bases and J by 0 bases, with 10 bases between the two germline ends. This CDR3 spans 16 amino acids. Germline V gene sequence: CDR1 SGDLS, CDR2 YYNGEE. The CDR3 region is CASSVGAFSSYNEQFF. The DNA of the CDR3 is TGTGCCAGCAGCGTAGGAGCGTTTTCCTCCTACAATGAGCAGTTCTTC.

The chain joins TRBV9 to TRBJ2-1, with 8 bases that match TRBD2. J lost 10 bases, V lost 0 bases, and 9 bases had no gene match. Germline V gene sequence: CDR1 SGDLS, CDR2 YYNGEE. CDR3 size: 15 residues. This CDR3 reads CASSVGAGVSDEQFF. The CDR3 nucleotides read TGTGCCAGCAGCGTAGGAGCGGGAGTCTCTGACGAGCAGTTCTTC.

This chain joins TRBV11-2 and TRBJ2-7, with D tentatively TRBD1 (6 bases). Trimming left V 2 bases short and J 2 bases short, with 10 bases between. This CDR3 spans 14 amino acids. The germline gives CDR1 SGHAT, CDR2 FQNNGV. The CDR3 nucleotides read TGTGCCAGCAGCTTAAAAAGGACAGCCTACGAGCAGTACTTC. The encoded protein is CASSLKRTAYEQYF.

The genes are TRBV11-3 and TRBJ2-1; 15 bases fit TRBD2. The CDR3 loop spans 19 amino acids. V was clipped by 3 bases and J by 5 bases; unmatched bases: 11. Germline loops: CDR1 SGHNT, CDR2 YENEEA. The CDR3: CASSFIPGLAGGTHNEQFF. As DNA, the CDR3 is TGTGCCAGCAGCTTTATACCGGGACTAGCGGGGGGAACACACAATGAGCAGTTCTTC. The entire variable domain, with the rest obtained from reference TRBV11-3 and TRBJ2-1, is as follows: EAGVVQSPRYKIIEKKQPVAFWCNPISGHNTLYWYLQNLGQGPELLIRYENEEAVDDSQLPKDRFSAERLKGVDSTLKIQPAELGDSAVYLCASSFIPGLAGGTHNEQFFGPGTRLTVL.

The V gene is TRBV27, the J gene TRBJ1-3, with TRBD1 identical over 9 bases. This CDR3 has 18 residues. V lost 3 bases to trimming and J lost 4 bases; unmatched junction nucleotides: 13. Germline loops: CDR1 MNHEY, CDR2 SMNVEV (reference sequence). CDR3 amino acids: CASSFRGSGQGYGNTIYF. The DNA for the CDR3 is TGTGCCAGCAGTTTTAGAGGGTCAGGACAGGGGTACGGAAACACCATATATTTT.

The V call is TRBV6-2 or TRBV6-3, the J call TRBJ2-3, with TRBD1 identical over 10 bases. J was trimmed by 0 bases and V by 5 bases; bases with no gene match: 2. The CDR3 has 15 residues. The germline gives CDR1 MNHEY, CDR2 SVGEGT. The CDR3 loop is CASSPGQGSTDTQYF. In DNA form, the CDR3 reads TGTGCCAGCAGTCCGGGACAGGGGAGCACAGATACGCAGTATTTT.